This TCR beta chain was retrieved from a study of Ad26.COV2.S vaccination and SARS-CoV-2 variants. Notes on the study in general: With respect to non-spike TCR breadth, vaccine and placebo recipients were similar. Using TCR breadth and depth analyses may have led to underestimated total T cell responses. Placebo recipients showed lower spike-specific TCR breadth than vaccinees. Substantial breadth in spike-specific CD8+ and CD4+ T cell responses was reportedly seen after vaccination.

Libraries were prepared by immunoSEQ multiplex PCR; TCRdb keeps only in-frame clonotypes and omits some of them. Of approximately 97,000 clones detected, over 70% appear once; the ten largest clones hold roughly a sixth. As regards this clone: Its antigen is unknown.

With 2 bases removed from V and 5 bases from J, the gap between germline ends came to 16 bases. Looked up from germline, CDR1 is SGHDT and CDR2 is YYEEEE. The CDR3 consists of 15 residues. The chain joins TRBV5-6 to TRBJ1-2, with a possible D match to TRBD1 (6 bases). The sequences come from peripheral blood, collected after recovery from COVID-19. The receptor was isolated from a human donor who had recovered from COVID-19. As DNA, the CDR3 is TGTGCCAGCAGCTTAGTGGACAGCCAGTTTTATGGCTACACCTTC. This codes for CASSLVDSQFYGYTF.